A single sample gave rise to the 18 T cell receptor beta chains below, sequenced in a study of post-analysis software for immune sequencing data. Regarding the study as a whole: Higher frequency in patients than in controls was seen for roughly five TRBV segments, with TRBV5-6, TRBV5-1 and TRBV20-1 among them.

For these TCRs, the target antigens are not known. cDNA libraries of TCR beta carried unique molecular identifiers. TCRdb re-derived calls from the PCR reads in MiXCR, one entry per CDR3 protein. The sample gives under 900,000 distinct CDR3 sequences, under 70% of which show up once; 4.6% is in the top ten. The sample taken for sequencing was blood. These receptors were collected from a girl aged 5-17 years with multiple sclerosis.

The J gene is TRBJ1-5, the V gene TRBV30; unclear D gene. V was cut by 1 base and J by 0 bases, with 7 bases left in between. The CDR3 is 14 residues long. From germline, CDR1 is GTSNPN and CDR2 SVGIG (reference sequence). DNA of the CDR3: TGTGCCTGGAGTGGCTTAGATAGCAATCAGCCCCAGCATTTT. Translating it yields CAWSGLDSNQPQHF. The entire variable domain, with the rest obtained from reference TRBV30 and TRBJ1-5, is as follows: SQTIHQWPATLVQPVGSPLSLECTVEGTSNPNLYWYRQAAGRGLQLLFYSVGIGQISSEVPQNLSASRPQDRQFILSSKKLLLSDSGFYLCAWSGLDSNQPQHFGDGTRLSIL.

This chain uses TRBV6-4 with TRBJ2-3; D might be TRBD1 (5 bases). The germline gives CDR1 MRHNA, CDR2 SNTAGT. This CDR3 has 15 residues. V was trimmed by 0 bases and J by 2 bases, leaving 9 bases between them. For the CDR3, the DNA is TGTGCCAGCAGTGACTCAGGACAAAACACAGATACGCAGTATTTT. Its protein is CASSDSGQNTDTQYF.

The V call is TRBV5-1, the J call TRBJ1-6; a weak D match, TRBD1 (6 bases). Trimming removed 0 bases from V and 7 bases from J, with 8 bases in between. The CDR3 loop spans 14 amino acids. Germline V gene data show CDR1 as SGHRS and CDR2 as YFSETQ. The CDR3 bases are TGCGCCAGCAGCTTGGACAGGGCCAATTCACCCCTCCACTTT. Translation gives CASSLDRANSPLHF.

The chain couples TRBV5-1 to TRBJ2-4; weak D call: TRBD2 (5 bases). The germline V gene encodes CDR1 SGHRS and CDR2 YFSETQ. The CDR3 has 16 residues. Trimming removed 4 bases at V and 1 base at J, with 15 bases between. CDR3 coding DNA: TGCGCCAGCAGCGTCGAGAGCCGCGGGGCCAAAAACATTCAGTACTTC. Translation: CASSVESRGAKNIQYF.

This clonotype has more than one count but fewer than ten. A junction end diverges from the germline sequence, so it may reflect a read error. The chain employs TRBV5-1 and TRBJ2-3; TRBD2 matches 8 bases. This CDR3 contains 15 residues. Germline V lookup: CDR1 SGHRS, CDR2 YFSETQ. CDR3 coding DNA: TGCGCCAGCAGCGACCTCGGGACTAGAACAGACACGCAGTATTTT. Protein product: CASSDLGTRTDTQYF.

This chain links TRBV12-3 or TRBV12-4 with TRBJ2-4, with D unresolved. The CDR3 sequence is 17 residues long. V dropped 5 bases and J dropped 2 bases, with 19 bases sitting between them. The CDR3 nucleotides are TGTGCCAGCAGTCCCAGCCAGTCCTCCGGAACCAAAAACATTCAGTACTTC. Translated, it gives CASSPSQSSGTKNIQYF.

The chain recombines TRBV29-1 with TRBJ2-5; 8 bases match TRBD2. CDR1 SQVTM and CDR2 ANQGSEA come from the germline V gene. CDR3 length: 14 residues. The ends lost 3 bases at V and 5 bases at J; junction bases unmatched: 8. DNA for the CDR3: TGCAGCGTTGATACAGCGGGGGTGGGCGAGACCCAGTACTTC. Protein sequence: CSVDTAGVGETQYF. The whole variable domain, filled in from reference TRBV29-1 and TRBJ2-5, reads SAVISQKPSRDICQRGTSLTIQCQVDSQVTMMFWYRQQPGQSLTLIATANQGSEATYESGFVIDKFPISRPNLTFSTLTVSNMSPEDSSIYLCSVDTAGVGETQYFGPGTRLLVL.

The CDR3 reads CATSRDHQRAGRTYNEQFF. The CDR3 nucleotides are TGTGCCACCAGCAGAGATCACCAGCGGGCAGGGCGTACCTACAATGAGCAGTTCTTC. This chain links TRBV15 with TRBJ2-1, with a tentative D call TRBD2 (6 bases). CDR1 and CDR2 (germline): LNHNV, YYDKDF (reference sequence). Trimming left V 0 bases short and J 2 bases short, with 20 bases between. The CDR3 has 19 amino acids.

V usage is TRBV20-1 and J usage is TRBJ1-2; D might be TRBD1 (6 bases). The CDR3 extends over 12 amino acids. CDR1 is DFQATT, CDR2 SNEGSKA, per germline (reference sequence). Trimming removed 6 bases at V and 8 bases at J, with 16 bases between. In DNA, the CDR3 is TGCAGTGCACTTTACAGGGTCCAAGGCTACACCTTC. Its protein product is CSALYRVQGYTF.

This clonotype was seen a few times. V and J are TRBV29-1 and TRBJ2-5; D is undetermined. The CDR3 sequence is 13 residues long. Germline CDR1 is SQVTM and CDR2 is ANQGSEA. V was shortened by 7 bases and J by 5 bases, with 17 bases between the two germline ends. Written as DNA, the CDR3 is TGCAGCGCAGACGCCCTCGGTGGTGAGACCCAGTACTTC. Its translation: CSADALGGETQYF. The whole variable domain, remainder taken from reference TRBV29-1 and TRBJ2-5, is SAVISQKPSRDICQRGTSLTIQCQVDSQVTMMFWYRQQPGQSLTLIATANQGSEATYESGFVIDKFPISRPNLTFSTLTVSNMSPEDSSIYLCSADALGGETQYFGPGTRLLVL.

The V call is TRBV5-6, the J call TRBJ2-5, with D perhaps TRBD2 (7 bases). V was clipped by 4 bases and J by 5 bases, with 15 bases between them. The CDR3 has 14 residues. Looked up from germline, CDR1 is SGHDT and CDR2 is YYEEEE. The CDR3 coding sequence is TGTGCCAGCAGCCTGGGGGGGCTAGGGGAGACCCAGTACTTC. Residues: CASSLGGLGETQYF.

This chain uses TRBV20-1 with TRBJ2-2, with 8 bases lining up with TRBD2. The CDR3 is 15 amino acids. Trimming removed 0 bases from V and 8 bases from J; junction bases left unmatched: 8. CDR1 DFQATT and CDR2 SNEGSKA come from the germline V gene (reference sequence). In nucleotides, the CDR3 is TGCAGTGCTAGAGATACTAGCGGTGGTACAGGGGAGCTGTTTTTT. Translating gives CSARDTSGGTGELFF.

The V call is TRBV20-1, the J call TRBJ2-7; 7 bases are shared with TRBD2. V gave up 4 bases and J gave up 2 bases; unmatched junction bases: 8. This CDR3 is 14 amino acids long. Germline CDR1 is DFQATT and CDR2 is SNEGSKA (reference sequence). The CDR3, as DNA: TGCAGTGCTATCCCCGGGGGGTCCACCTACGAGCAGTACTTC. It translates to CSAIPGGSTYEQYF.

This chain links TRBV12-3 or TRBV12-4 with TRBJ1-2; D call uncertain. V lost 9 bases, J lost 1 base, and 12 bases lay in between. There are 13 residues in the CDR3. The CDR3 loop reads CASDKGGNYGYTF. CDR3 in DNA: TGTGCCAGTGATAAGGGTGGTAACTATGGCTACACCTTC.

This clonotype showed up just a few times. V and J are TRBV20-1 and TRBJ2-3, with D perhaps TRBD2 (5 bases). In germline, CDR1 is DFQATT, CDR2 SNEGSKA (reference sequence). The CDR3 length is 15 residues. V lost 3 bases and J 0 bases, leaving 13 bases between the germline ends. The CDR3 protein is CSASPPLVSTDTQYF. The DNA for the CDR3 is TGCAGTGCTAGCCCGCCACTAGTCAGCACAGATACGCAGTATTTT.

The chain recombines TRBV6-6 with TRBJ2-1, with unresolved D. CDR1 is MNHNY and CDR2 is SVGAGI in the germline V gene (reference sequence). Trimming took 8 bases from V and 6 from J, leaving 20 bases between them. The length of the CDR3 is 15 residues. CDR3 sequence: CASGDVGNKGNEQFF. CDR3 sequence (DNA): TGTGCCAGCGGCGATGTGGGGAATAAAGGCAATGAGCAGTTCTTC.

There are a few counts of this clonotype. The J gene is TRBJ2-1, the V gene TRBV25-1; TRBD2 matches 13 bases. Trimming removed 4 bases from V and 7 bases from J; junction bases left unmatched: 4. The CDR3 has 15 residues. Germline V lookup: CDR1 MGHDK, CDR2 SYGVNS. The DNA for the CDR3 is TGTGCCAGCAGTGCCGGACTAGCGGGAGTTAATGAGCAGTTCTTC. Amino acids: CASSAGLAGVNEQFF.

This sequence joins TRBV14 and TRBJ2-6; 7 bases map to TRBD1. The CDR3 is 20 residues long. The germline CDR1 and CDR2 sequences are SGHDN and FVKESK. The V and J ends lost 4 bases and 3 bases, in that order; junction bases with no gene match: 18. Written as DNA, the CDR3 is TGTGCCAGCAGCCGATTCAGGGGGACGGGATCGGCTAGTGGGGCCAACGTCCTGACTTTC. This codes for CASSRFRGTGSASGANVLTF.